One and the same sample provided the 4 T cell receptor beta chains below, sequenced in a study of blood T cell repertoires in COVID-19. The repertoire was sequenced with immunoSEQ multiplex PCR; TCRdb's copy has only in-frame clones and lacks some. The sample contains about 400,000 clones, roughly 90% of which appear only once. Sequenced sample: PBMCs or T cells enriched from blood (not recorded which). The receptors derive from a woman in her thirties with acute COVID-19.

This chain uses TRBV3-1 (or the pseudogene TRBV3-2) with TRBJ2-3; D may be TRBD2 (5 bases). The germline CDR1 and CDR2 sequences are LGHDT and YNNKEL (reference sequence). With 1 base removed from V and 11 bases from J, the gap between germline ends came to 10 bases. The CDR3 is made up of 12 amino acids. The CDR3 here is CASSQGHREQYF. CDR3 bases: TGTGCCAGCAGCCAAGGCCATCGGGAGCAGTATTTT.

This chain connects TRBV6-5 to TRBJ1-2, with D perhaps matching TRBD1 (6 bases). Germline CDR1 reads MNHEY; CDR2 reads SVGAGI. Trimming shortened V by 2 bases and J by 5 bases, and 18 bases separated the two germline ends. CDR3 length: 16 amino acids. The DNA for the CDR3 is TGTGCCAGCAGTTACGAATGGGGGGCCGGGAGGTATGGCTACACCTTC. Protein sequence: CASSYEWGAGRYGYTF.

J is TRBJ2-7 and V is TRBV18; a weak D match, TRBD2 (6 bases). Germline CDR1 reads KGHSH; CDR2 reads LQKENI. The CDR3 runs to 15 residues. Between the trimmed V and J ends, which lost 9 bases and 6 bases, there was a span of 24 bases. For the CDR3, the DNA is TGTGCCAGTACACCCCGGGAGTCCTCCAGGTCCGAGCAGTACTTC. It specifies CASTPRESSRSEQYF.

This sequence joins TRBV21-1 and TRBJ1-5; the table's TRBD1 call for D was not verified on the DNA. TRBV21-1 is listed as a pseudogene. CDR3 length: 15 amino acids. In nucleotides, the CDR3 is TGTGCCAGCAGCGTACGACAGGGGAGCAATCAGCCCCAGCATTTT. This sequence encodes CASSVRQGSNQPQHF.